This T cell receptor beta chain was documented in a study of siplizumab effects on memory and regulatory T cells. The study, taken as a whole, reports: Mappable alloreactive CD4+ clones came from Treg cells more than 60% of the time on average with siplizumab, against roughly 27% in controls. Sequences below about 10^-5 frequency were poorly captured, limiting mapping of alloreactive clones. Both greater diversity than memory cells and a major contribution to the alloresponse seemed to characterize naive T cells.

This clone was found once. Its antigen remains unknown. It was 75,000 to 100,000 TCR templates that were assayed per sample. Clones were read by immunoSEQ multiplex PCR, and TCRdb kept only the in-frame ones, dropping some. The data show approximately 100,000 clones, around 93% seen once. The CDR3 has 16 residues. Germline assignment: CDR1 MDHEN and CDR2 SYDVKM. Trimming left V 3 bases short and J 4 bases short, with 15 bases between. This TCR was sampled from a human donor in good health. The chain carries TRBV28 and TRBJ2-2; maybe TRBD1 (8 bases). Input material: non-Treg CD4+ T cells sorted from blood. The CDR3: CASSLGGTGVTGELFF. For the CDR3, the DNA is TGTGCCAGCAGTTTGGGGGGGACAGGAGTCACCGGGGAGCTGTTTTTT.